One and the same sample provided the 26 T cell receptor beta chains below, sequenced in a study of blood T cell repertoires in COVID-19. The method was immunoSEQ multiplex PCR; TCRdb's version includes in-frame clones alone and lacks a portion of them. Among fewer than 70,000 clones listed, 79% were seen once. Sequenced input: peripheral blood. The origin of the receptors is a man in his sixties with acute or convalescent COVID-19.

This clone occurred many times. The sample contains more than one DNA sequence encoding this CDR3. The gene calls are TRBV5-1 and TRBJ1-4; 8 bases fit TRBD1. V lost 0 bases to trimming and J lost 8 bases; unmatched junction nucleotides: 3. The CDR3 contains 14 residues. Germline V CDR1 and CDR2: SGHRS, YFSETQ. CDR3 amino acids: CASSLGQGREKLFF. The CDR3 region has the DNA TGCGCCAGCAGCTTGGGACAGGGGAGGGAAAAACTGTTTTTT.

The CDR3 sequence: CASSLDQGWAKNIQYF. CDR3 DNA sequence: TGCGCCAGCAGCTTGGACCAGGGTTGGGCCAAAAACATTCAGTACTTC. The chain carries TRBV5-1 and TRBJ2-4; tentatively, D is TRBD1 (5 bases). Deletions cut 0 bases from V and 1 base from J, with 11 bases between. The length of the CDR3 is 16 residues. Looked up from germline, CDR1 is SGHRS and CDR2 is YFSETQ.

The chain is built from TRBV5-4 and TRBJ2-5, with a weak D call TRBD2 (5 bases). Germline V gene data show CDR1 as SGHNT and CDR2 as YYREEE (reference sequence). V was cut by 2 bases and J by 4 bases, with 12 bases left in between. CDR3 length equals 14 residues. The DNA of the CDR3 is TGTGCCAGCAGCTTTGTAGGGAGTGGAGAGACCCAGTACTTC. As protein: CASSFVGSGETQYF.

Only one count was recorded for this clone. The V gene is TRBV19, the J gene TRBJ1-1, with a possible D match to TRBD1 (6 bases). In germline, CDR1 is LNHDA, CDR2 SQIVND (reference sequence). Between the trimmed V and J ends, which lost 7 bases and 6 bases, there was a span of 12 bases. The CDR3 is 12 amino acids. In DNA, the CDR3 is TGTGCCAGTAAAAGCAGGGGAGCTGAAGCTTTCTTT. Protein: CASKSRGAEAFF.

V gene TRBV9 combines with J gene TRBJ1-2; 9 bases map to TRBD1. J was trimmed by 4 bases and V by 3 bases; bases with no gene match: 4. CDR3 length: 14 residues. Per germline, CDR1 SGDLS and CDR2 YYNGEE. CDR3 nucleotides: TGTGCCAGCAGCGCAGAGACAGGGGGCTATGGCTACACCTTC. Encoded protein: CASSAETGGYGYTF.

In its sample, this clone was seen once. The chain recombines TRBV9 with TRBJ1-3; D call uncertain. CDR1 SGDLS and CDR2 YYNGEE come from the germline V gene. The CDR3 contains 14 residues. V was pared by 1 base and J by 0 bases, with 5 bases between. In DNA form, the CDR3 reads TGTGCCAGCAGCGTAACATCCTCTGGAAACACCATATATTTT. Its translation: CASSVTSSGNTIYF.

This clone was found a few times. The V call is TRBV12-3 or TRBV12-4, the J call TRBJ2-2; D possibly corresponds to TRBD1 (5 bases). Deletions cut 3 bases from V and 3 bases from J, with 5 bases between. The CDR3 runs to 13 residues. The CDR3 spells CASSFRDTGELFF. The CDR3 DNA reads TGTGCCAGCAGTTTCAGGGACACCGGGGAGCTGTTTTTT.

This sequence joins TRBV24-1 and TRBJ2-5; D unresolved. The germline CDR1 and CDR2 sequences are KGHDR and SFDVKD. This CDR3 has 13 amino acids. V was trimmed by 6 bases and J by 2 bases, leaving 9 bases between them. Here the CDR3 reads CATSLTPQETQYF. The CDR3, as DNA: TGTGCCACCAGTTTGACACCTCAAGAGACCCAGTACTTC.

The chain links TRBV7-2 to TRBJ2-7; no clear D. This CDR3 spans 12 amino acids. Trimming pared 1 base from V and 6 bases from J, leaving 7 bases between. Germline V gene lookup returns CDR1 SGHTA and CDR2 FQGNSA. CDR3 in amino acids: CASSLDGLEQYF. The CDR3 DNA sequence: TGTGCCAGCAGCTTAGATGGGCTCGAGCAGTACTTC.

V and J are TRBV2 and TRBJ2-7; 11 positions match TRBD1. The CDR3 runs to 11 residues. V was clipped by 11 bases and J by 3 bases; unmatched bases: 0. Germline CDR1 SNHLY, CDR2 FYNNEI. The CDR3: CAGTGGYEQYF. The CDR3 DNA is TGTGCCGGGACAGGGGGCTACGAGCAGTACTTC.

This chain uses TRBV28 with TRBJ1-4; no definite D call. The CDR3 consists of 15 residues. The V gene lost 6 bases and the J gene lost 5 bases, with 16 bases spanning the gap. CDR1 MDHEN and CDR2 SYDVKM come from the germline V gene. The CDR3 is CASSYSLDSNEKLFF. The CDR3 DNA reads TGTGCCAGCAGCTATAGCCTTGACTCCAATGAAAAACTGTTTTTT.

This chain uses TRBV11-3 with TRBJ2-7; a weak D match, TRBD1 (5 bases). V lost 6 bases and J lost 1, with 10 bases in between. Per the germline V gene, CDR1 is SGHNT and CDR2 is YENEEA. CDR3 length equals 13 residues. Written as DNA, the CDR3 is TGTGCCAGCAGTTTACAGGATTCCTACGAGCAGTACTTC. Translation gives CASSLQDSYEQYF.

This chain joins TRBV28 and TRBJ2-4; 10 bases are shared with TRBD2. This CDR3 is 15 amino acids long. The ends lost 3 bases at V and 5 bases at J; junction bases unmatched: 4. Germline assignment: CDR1 MDHEN and CDR2 SYDVKM. CDR3 amino acids: CASSLSGGGQNIQYF. The DNA for the CDR3 is TGTGCCAGCAGTTTGAGCGGGGGGGGCCAAAACATTCAGTACTTC.

With respect to this clone: The junction departs from the called germline gene at one end, perhaps through a read error. This sequence joins TRBV7-7 and TRBJ1-5; D is uncertain. The germline V gene encodes CDR1 SSHAT and CDR2 FNYEAQ (reference sequence). This CDR3 has 17 amino acids. CDR3 region: CASSEMFTPAGNQPQHF. The CDR3 bases are TGTGCTAGCAGCGAGATGTTCACACCGGCGGGCAATCAGCCCCAGCATTTT.

The chain links TRBV7-3 to TRBJ1-1; TRBD1 matches at 8 bases. CDR1 is SGHTA and CDR2 is FQGTGA in the germline V gene. V lost 3 bases to trimming and J lost 3 bases; unmatched junction nucleotides: 6. CDR3 length: 15 residues. Here the CDR3 reads CASSFPGGEYTEAFF. The CDR3 DNA is TGTGCCAGCAGCTTCCCAGGGGGCGAGTACACTGAAGCTTTCTTT.

This CDR3 reads CASSKEGGGSYNEQFF. The CDR3 DNA sequence: TGCGCCAGCAGCAAGGAAGGCGGGGGGAGTTACAATGAGCAGTTCTTC. This chain links TRBV5-1 with TRBJ2-1; TRBD2 agrees at 8 bases. The CDR3 spans 16 residues. Trimming at V came to 4 bases and at J to 4 bases, leaving 10 bases not matched to a gene. Per germline, CDR1 SGHRS and CDR2 YFSETQ.

The genes are TRBV9 and TRBJ1-6, with D possibly being TRBD1 (6 bases). From germline, CDR1 is SGDLS and CDR2 YYNGEE. Trimming shortened V by 3 bases and J by 8 bases, and 21 bases separated the two germline ends. This CDR3 spans 17 amino acids. CDR3 sequence: CASSGAGAPKDHSPLHF. Written as DNA, the CDR3 is TGTGCCAGCAGCGGAGCGGGGGCTCCTAAGGACCATTCACCCCTCCACTTT.

This clone has a single count. This chain's CDR3 is CASRTGERTEAFF. DNA of the CDR3: TGTGCCAGCAGGACAGGGGAGAGGACTGAAGCTTTCTTT. The J gene is TRBJ1-1, the V gene TRBV12-3 or TRBV12-4; 8 nucleotides agree with TRBD1. CDR3 length: 13 amino acids. With 6 bases clipped from V and 5 bases from J, the junction kept 5 bases outside the gene matches.

This chain connects TRBV10-2 to TRBJ1-6, with TRBD1 as a possible D gene (5 bases). Trimming pared 6 bases from V and 7 bases from J, leaving 16 bases between. Germline V gene lookup returns CDR1 WSHSY and CDR2 SAAADI. The CDR3 is 15 amino acids. CDR3 amino acids: CASSSQALPNSPLHF. In nucleotides, the CDR3 is TGCGCCAGCAGCTCACAGGCACTCCCAAATTCACCCCTCCACTTT.

The V gene is TRBV4-1, the J gene TRBJ1-2, with a possible D match to TRBD1 (5 bases). The ends were cut back, 1 base at V and 1 base at J, with 16 bases in the middle. There are 17 residues in the CDR3. The germline V gene encodes CDR1 MGHRA and CDR2 YSYEKL. CDR3 amino acids: CASSQVGRAKVNYGYTF. For the CDR3, the DNA is TGCGCCAGCAGCCAAGTGGGCAGGGCTAAGGTTAACTATGGCTACACCTTC.

This chain joins TRBV12-5 and TRBJ2-3, with 7 bases lining up with TRBD1. V shed 4 bases, J shed 5 bases, and the junction held 6 bases outside the gene matches. The CDR3 consists of 14 residues. Germline V gives CDR1 LGHNT, CDR2 FRNRAP. The CDR3 sequence is CASGSTGAGDTQYF. CDR3 nucleotide sequence: TGTGCTAGTGGTTCCACAGGGGCCGGAGATACGCAGTATTTT.

This clone was observed a few times. V and J are TRBV19 and TRBJ2-7, with 8 bases fitting TRBD1. With 6 bases clipped from V and 3 bases from J, the junction kept 10 bases outside the gene matches. The length of the CDR3 is 15 residues. Germline CDR1 reads LNHDA; CDR2 reads SQIVND (reference sequence). The CDR3 here is CASRNGQGDFYEQYF. The CDR3 DNA sequence: TGTGCCAGTAGAAACGGACAGGGCGATTTCTACGAGCAGTACTTC. The complete variable domain, with remaining parts taken from reference TRBV19 and TRBJ2-7, reads DGGITQSPKYLFRKEGQNVTLSCEQNLNHDAMYWYRQDPGQGLRLIYYSQIVNDFQKGDIAEGYSVSREKKESFPLTVTSAQKNPTAFYLCASRNGQGDFYEQYFGPGTRLTVT.

This sequence joins TRBV29-1 and TRBJ2-5; a possible D gene is TRBD2 (7 bases). Trimming removed 3 bases at V and 4 bases at J, with 15 bases between. Germline assignment: CDR1 SQVTM and CDR2 ANQGSEA. The CDR3 is 14 amino acids. The CDR3, as DNA: TGCAGCGTTGATGGGGGGGCGAGCACAGAGACCCAGTACTTC. Its translation: CSVDGGASTETQYF.

The chain recombines TRBV5-1 with TRBJ1-2; tentative D call: TRBD1 (5 bases). Germline assignment: CDR1 SGHRS and CDR2 YFSETQ. V was shortened by 5 bases and J by 5 bases, with 13 bases between the two germline ends. This CDR3 region has 13 residues. In nucleotides, the CDR3 is TGCGCCAGCAGACTGAGGCCAGGGTATGGCTACACCTTC. It is translated as CASRLRPGYGYTF. The full variable domain, with the rest looked up from reference TRBV5-1 and TRBJ1-2, is KAGVTQTPRYLIKTRGQQVTLSCSPISGHRSVSWYQQTPGQGLQFLFEYFSETQRNKGNFPGRFSGRQFSNSRSEMNVSTLELGDSALYLCASRLRPGYGYTFGSGTRLTVV.

This chain joins TRBV7-2 and TRBJ2-3; TRBD2 matches at 12 bases. The CDR3 is 17 amino acids. After removal of 0 bases from V and 2 bases from J, the junction contained 3 bases not matched to a gene. Per the germline V gene, CDR1 is SGHTA and CDR2 is FQGNSA. This CDR3 reads CASSLAGTSGSTDTQYF. CDR3 DNA: TGTGCCAGCAGCTTAGCTGGGACTAGCGGGTCCACAGATACGCAGTATTTT. Together with reference TRBV7-2 and TRBJ2-3, the CDR3 gives the full variable domain: GAGVSQSPSNKVTEKGKDVELRCDPISGHTALYWYRQSLGQGLEFLIYFQGNSAPDKSGLPSDRFSAERTGGSVSTLTIQRTQQEDSAVYLCASSLAGTSGSTDTQYFGPGTRLTVL.

This clone was counted only a few times. V gene TRBV27 combines with J gene TRBJ1-5; 10 nucleotides match TRBD1. V lost 6 bases, J lost 6 bases, and 5 bases stayed unmatched. This CDR3 is 14 amino acids long. Germline values: CDR1 MNHEY, CDR2 SMNVEV (reference sequence). The CDR3 loop is CASRRTGGAQPQHF. The CDR3 region has the DNA TGTGCCAGCAGGAGGACAGGGGGTGCTCAGCCCCAGCATTTT.